The TCR beta chain described here comes from a study of a mutant IDH1 vaccine in newly diagnosed glioma. Across the whole study: Treated patients comprised approximately 60% males and around 38% females, mean age around 40 years. Study outcomes and limitations: Pseudoprogression appeared unlinked to shifts in leading peripheral T cell clonotypes. Vaccination elicited immune responses in 93.3% of patients.

Time point denoted: baseline, week 1 (first vaccination visit). Sample treatment: pre-vaccination baseline after standard-of-care therapy. New IDH1-mutant, ATRX-lost WHO grade 3 or 4 astrocytomas occurred in donors. The CDR3 has 17 amino acids. The germline V and J ends were trimmed by 0 bases and 9 bases, with 21 bases remaining between them. Germline CDR1 LGHNA, CDR2 YSLEER. About this clone itself: Antigen: not known.

Sequencing used immunoSEQ multiplex PCR; TCRdb keeps in-frame clones, though not all of them. The repertoire has just under 95,000 clones, around three quarters of them found once; the top ten carry over 6.5%. The TCR was taken from a middle-aged man with glioma. The chain has TRBV4-3 and TRBJ2-1, with D perhaps TRBD2 (6 bases). The source was PBMCs, collected from a glioma patient treated with radiotherapy, temozolomide or both. The CDR3 DNA reads as TGCGCCAGCAGCCAAGATCTACCCGGGCCTGGAGGGTCTGAGCAGTTCTTC. Amino acid sequence: CASSQDLPGPGGSEQFF.